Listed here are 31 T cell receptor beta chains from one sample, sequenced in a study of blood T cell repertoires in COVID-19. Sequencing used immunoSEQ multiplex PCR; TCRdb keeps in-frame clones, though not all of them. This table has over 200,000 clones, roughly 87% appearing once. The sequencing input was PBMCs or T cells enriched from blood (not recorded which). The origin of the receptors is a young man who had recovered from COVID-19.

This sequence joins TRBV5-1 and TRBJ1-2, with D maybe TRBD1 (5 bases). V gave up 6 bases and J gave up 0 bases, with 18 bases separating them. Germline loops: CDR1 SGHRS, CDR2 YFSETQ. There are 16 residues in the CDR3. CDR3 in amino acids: CASTPGDRTTNYGYTF. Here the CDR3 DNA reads TGCGCCAGCACCCCCGGAGACAGAACTACTAACTATGGCTACACCTTC.

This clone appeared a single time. CDR3 in DNA: TGTGCCAGCTCACCGGAGCAGCGGGGGGGCCGTGAGCAGTTCTTC. Amino acid sequence: CASSPEQRGGREQFF. The rearrangement links TRBV18 to TRBJ2-1; 10 bases line up with TRBD2. CDR3 size: 15 residues. V was pared by 3 bases and J by 9 bases, with 8 bases of the junction left unmatched. Germline lookup yields CDR1 KGHSH and CDR2 LQKENI.

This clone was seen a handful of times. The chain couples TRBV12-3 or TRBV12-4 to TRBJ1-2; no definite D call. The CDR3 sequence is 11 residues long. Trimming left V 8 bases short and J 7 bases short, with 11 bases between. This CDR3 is CASVAAGGYTF. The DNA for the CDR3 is TGTGCCAGCGTAGCGGCTGGTGGCTACACCTTC.

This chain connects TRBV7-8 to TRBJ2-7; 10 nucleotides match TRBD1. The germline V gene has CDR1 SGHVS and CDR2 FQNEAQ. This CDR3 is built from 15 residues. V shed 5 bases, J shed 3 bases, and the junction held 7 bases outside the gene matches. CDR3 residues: CASSLKRDRGYEQYF. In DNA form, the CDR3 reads TGTGCCAGCAGCCTTAAACGGGACAGGGGCTACGAGCAGTACTTC.

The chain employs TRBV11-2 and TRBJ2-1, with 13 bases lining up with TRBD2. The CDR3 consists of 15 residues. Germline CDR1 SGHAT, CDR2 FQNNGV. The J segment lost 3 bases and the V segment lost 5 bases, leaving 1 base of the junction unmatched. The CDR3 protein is CASSTSGRGYNEQFF. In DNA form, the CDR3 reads TGTGCCAGCAGCACTAGCGGGAGGGGCTACAATGAGCAGTTCTTC.

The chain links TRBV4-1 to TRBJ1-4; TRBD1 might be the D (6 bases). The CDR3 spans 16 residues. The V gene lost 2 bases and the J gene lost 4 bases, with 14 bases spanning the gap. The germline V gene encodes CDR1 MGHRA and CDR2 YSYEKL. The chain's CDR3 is CASSQFVRTDNEKLFF. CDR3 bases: TGCGCCAGCAGCCAATTTGTTAGGACAGATAATGAAAAACTGTTTTTT.

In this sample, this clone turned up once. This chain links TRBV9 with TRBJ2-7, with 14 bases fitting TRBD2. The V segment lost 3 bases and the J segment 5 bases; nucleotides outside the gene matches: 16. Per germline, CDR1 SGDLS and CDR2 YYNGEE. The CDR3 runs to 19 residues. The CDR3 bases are TGTGCCAGCAGCGGCAGACTAGCGGGGGGGCCATTCCCCACGGACGAGCAGTACTTC. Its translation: CASSGRLAGGPFPTDEQYF.

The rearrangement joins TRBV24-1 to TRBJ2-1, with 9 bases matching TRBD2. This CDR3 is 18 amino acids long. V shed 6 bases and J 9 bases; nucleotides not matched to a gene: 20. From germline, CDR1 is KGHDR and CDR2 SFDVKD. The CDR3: CATSHLRGASGTRGEQFF. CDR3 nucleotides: TGTGCCACCAGTCATCTGAGGGGGGCTAGCGGGACTAGGGGTGAGCAGTTCTTC.

CDR3 in amino acids: CASSQPTSGGFNEQFF. In DNA form, the CDR3 reads TGTGCCAGCAGCCAGCCTACTAGCGGGGGGTTCAATGAGCAGTTCTTC. The genes are TRBV4-2 and TRBJ2-1; 12 bases line up with TRBD2. CDR1 is LGHNA, CDR2 YNFKEQ, per germline. V lost 3 bases and J lost 6; bases outside the gene matches: 6. The length of the CDR3 is 16 residues.

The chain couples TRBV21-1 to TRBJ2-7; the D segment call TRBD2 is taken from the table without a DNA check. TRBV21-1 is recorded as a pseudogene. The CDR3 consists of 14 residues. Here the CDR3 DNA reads TGTGCCAGCAGCCCACGACTAGCATCCATCGAGCAGTACTTC. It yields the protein CASSPRLASIEQYF.

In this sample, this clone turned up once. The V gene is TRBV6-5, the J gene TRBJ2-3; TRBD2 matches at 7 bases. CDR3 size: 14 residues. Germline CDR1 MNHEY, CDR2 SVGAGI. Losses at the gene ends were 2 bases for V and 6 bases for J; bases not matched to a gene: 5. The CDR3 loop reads CASSYLGGVDTQYF. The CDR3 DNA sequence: TGTGCCAGCAGTTACCTGGGGGGGGTGGATACGCAGTATTTT.

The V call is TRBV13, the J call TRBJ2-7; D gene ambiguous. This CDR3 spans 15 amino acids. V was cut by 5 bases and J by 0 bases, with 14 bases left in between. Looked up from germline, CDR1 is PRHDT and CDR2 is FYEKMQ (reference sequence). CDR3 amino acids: CASSQRLSSSYEQYF. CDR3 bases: TGTGCCAGCAGCCAACGACTTTCCAGCTCCTACGAGCAGTACTTC.

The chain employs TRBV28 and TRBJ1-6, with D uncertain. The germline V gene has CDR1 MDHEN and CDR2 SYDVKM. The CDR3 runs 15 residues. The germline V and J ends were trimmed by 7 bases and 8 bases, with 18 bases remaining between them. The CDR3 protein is CASTPSSGVYSPLHF. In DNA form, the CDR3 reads TGTGCCAGCACCCCCTCGTCCGGGGTCTATTCACCCCTCCACTTT.

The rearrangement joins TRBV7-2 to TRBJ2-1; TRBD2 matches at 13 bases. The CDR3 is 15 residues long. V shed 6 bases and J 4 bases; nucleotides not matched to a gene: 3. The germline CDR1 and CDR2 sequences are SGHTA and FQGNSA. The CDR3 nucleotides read TGTGCCAGCAGACTAGCGGGAGGGTCGTACAATGAGCAGTTCTTC. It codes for CASRLAGGSYNEQFF.

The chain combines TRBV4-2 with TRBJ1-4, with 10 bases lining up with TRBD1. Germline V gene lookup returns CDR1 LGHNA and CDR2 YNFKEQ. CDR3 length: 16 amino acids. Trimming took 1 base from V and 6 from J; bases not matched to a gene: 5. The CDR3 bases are TGTGCCAGCAGCCAAGGGACCGGGACAGGGGATGAAAAACTGTTTTTT. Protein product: CASSQGTGTGDEKLFF.

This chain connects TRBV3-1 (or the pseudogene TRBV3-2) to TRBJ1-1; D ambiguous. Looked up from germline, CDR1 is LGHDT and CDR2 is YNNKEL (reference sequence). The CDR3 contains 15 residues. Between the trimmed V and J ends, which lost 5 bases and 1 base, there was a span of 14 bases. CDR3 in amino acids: CASSRLKASNTEAFF. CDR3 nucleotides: TGTGCCAGCAGCAGACTCAAGGCCTCGAACACTGAAGCTTTCTTT.

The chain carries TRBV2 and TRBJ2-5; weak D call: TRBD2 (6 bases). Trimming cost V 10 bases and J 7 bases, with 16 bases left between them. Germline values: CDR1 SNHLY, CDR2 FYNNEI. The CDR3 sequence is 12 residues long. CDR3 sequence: CATRLGVGTQYF. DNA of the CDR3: TGTGCCACCCGACTAGGGGTGGGGACCCAGTACTTC.

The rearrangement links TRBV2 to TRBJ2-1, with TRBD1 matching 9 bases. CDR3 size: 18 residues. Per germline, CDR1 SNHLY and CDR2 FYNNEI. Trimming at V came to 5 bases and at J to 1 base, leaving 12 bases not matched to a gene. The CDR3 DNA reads TGTGCCAGCAGTCGGGGACAGGGTCCTTTACATTCCTACAATGAGCAGTTCTTC. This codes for CASSRGQGPLHSYNEQFF.

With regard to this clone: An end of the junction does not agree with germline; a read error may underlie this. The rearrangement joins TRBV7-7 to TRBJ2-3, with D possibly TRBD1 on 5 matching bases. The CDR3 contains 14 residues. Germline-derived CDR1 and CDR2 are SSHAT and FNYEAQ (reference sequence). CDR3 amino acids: CASSLGQHTDTQYF. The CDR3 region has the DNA TGTGCTAGCAGCTTGGGGCAACACACAGATACGCAGTATTTT.

The CDR3 DNA reads as TGTGCCAGCACTATTAGCGGGAGTTACGAGCAGTACTTC. Translating gives CASTISGSYEQYF. The genes are TRBV28 and TRBJ2-7, with 9 positions matching TRBD2. J gave up 4 bases and V 7 bases, and 5 bases lay outside the gene matches. The CDR3 sequence is 13 residues long. Germline-derived CDR1 and CDR2 are MDHEN and SYDVKM.

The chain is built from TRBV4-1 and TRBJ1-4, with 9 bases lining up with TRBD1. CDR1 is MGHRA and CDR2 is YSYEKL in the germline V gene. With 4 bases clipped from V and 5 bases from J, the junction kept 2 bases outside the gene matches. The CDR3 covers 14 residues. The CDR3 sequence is CASSPGQGNEKLFF. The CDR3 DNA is TGCGCCAGCAGCCCCGGACAGGGGAATGAAAAACTGTTTTTT.

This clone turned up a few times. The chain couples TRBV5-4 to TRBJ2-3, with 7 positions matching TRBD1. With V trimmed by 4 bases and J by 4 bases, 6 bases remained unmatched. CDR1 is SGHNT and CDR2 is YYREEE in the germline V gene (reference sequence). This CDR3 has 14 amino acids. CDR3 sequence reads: CASSKTGSSDTQYF. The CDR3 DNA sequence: TGTGCCAGCAGCAAGACAGGGTCCTCAGATACGCAGTATTTT.

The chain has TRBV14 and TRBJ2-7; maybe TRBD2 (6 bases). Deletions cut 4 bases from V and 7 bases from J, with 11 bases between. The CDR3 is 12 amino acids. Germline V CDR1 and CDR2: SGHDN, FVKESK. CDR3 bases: TGTGCCAGCAGCCTTGCCGCGGGGGAGCAGTACTTC. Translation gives CASSLAAGEQYF.

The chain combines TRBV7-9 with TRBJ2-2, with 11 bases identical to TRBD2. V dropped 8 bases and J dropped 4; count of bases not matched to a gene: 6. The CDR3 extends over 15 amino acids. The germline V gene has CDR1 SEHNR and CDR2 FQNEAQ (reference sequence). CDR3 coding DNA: TGTGCCAGCGCAACGGGACTAGCGGTCACCGGGGAGCTGTTTTTT. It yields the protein CASATGLAVTGELFF.

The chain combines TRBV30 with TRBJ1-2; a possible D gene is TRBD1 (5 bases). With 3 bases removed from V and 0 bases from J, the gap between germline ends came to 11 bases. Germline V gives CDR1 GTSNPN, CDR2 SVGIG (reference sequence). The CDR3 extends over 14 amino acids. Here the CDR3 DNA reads TGTGCCTGGAGCCCCCGACAGCCTAACTATGGCTACACCTTC. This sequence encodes CAWSPRQPNYGYTF. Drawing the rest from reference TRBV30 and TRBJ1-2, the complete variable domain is SQTIHQWPATLVQPVGSPLSLECTVEGTSNPNLYWYRQAAGRGLQLLFYSVGIGQISSEVPQNLSASRPQDRQFILSSKKLLLSDSGFYLCAWSPRQPNYGYTFGSGTRLTVV.

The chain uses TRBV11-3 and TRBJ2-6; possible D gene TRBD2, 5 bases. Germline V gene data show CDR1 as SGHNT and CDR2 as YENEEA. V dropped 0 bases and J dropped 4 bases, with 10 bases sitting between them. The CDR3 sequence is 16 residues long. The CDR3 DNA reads TGTGCCAGCAGCTTAGATAGAGGGTCAGGGGCCAACGTCCTGACTTTC. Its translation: CASSLDRGSGANVLTF.

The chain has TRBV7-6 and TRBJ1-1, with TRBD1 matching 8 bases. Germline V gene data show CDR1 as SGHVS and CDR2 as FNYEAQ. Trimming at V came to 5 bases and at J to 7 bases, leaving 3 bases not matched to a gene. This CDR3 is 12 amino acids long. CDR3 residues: CASSKDRGEAFF. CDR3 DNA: TGTGCCAGCAGCAAAGACAGGGGTGAAGCTTTCTTT.

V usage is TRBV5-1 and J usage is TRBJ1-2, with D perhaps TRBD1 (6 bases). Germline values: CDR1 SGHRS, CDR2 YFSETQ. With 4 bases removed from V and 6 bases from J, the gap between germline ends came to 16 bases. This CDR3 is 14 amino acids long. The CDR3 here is CASSTGQWGNGYTF. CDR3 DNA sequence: TGCGCCAGCAGCACCGGACAGTGGGGCAATGGCTACACCTTC.

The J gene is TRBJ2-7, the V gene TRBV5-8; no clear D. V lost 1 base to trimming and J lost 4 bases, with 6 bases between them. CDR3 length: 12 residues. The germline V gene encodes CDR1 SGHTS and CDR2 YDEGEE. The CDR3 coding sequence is TGTGCCAGCAGCTTGTCCGTATACGAGCAGTACTTC. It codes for CASSLSVYEQYF.

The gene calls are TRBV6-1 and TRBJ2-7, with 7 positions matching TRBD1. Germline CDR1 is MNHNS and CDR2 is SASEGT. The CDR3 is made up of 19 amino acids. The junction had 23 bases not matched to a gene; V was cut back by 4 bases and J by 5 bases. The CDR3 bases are TGTGCCAGCAGTGGACAGGGAGCCGTCACCGCTGAAGGAGTCCACGAGCAGTACTTC. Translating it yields CASSGQGAVTAEGVHEQYF.

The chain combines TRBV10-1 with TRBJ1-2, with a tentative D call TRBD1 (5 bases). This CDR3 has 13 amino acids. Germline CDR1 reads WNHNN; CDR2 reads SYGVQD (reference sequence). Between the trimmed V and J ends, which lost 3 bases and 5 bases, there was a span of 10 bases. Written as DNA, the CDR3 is TGCGCCAGCAGTGACAGGACACCTTATGGCTACACCTTC. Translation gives CASSDRTPYGYTF.